One and the same sample provided the 26 T cell receptor beta chains below, sequenced in a study of human T cells and chemical hapten exposure. TCRdb independently ran MiXCR on the RACE reads; one entry per CDR3 protein. Among roughly 50,000 distinct CDR3 sequences listed, approximately 10% were seen once. This sample's time point: patch test 1, 2 weeks after DPC sensitization. Described treatment: therapeutic diphenylcyclopropenone sensitization with weekly scalp DPC. Blood, whole and unfractionated, served as the source for total RNA extraction. The sample consisted of whole blood, taken in connection with sensitization to the hapten diphenylcyclopropenone (DPC). These receptors were obtained from a woman in her 40s with alopecia areata. Some clones in this sample may be carry-over from other donors' samples.

This clonotype was counted at least ten times. This chain uses TRBV7-2 with TRBJ1-1; TRBD1 is a possible D gene (6 bases). The CDR3 contains 15 residues. CDR1 and CDR2 (germline): SGHTA, FQGNSA. V lost 2 bases and J 0 bases, leaving 10 bases between the germline ends. The CDR3 protein is CASSLQGQLNTEAFF. The CDR3 DNA follows: TGTGCCAGCAGCTTACAGGGGCAATTGAACACTGAAGCTTTCTTT.

The CDR3 sequence: CSVDRGHTGELFF. For the CDR3, the DNA is TGCAGCGTCGACAGGGGCCACACCGGGGAGCTGTTTTTT. The chain carries TRBV29-1 and TRBJ2-2, with 8 bases matching TRBD1. Germline V gene sequence: CDR1 SQVTM, CDR2 ANQGSEA. J was trimmed by 3 bases and V by 6 bases; bases with no gene match: 3. The CDR3 totals 13 residues.

The sample holds many counts of this clonotype. V is TRBV5-1 and J is TRBJ1-1; D perhaps matches TRBD1 (5 bases). CDR1 SGHRS and CDR2 YFSETQ come from the germline V gene. The CDR3 totals 15 residues. Trimming removed 0 bases from V and 7 bases from J, with 16 bases in between. CDR3 nucleotides: TGCGCCAGCAGCTTGGGGGAGGACCCGAGGGGTGAAGCTTTCTTT. This sequence encodes CASSLGEDPRGEAFF.

The chain uses TRBV28 and TRBJ2-5, with D tentatively TRBD1 (6 bases). The germline V gene has CDR1 MDHEN and CDR2 SYDVKM. V shed 7 bases and J shed 5 bases, with 14 bases lying between them. This CDR3 comprises 13 residues. CDR3 in amino acids: CASTISGAETQYF. DNA for the CDR3: TGTGCCAGCACTATTTCAGGGGCTGAGACCCAGTACTTC.

This clonotype was seen many times. The chain uses TRBV12-3 or TRBV12-4 and TRBJ2-5, with TRBD2 identical over 10 bases. The CDR3 sequence is 16 residues long. The J segment lost 2 bases and the V segment lost 5 bases, leaving 8 bases of the junction unmatched. The CDR3 loop is CASSRSSGGLQETQYF. In nucleotides, the CDR3 is TGTGCCAGCAGTCGATCTAGCGGGGGACTTCAAGAGACCCAGTACTTC.

This clonotype was picked up many times. V and J are TRBV3-1 and TRBJ2-1; perhaps D is TRBD1 or TRBD2 (6 bases each). In germline, CDR1 is LGHDT, CDR2 YNNKEL (reference sequence). V was trimmed by 3 bases and J by 3 bases, leaving 9 bases between them. This CDR3 has 14 residues. CDR3 nucleotides: TGTGCCAGCAGCCAGAGGGGGGACTACAATGAGCAGTTCTTC. The encoded protein is CASSQRGDYNEQFF.

In its sample, this clonotype was seen a few times. The J gene is TRBJ2-1, the V gene TRBV29-1; possible D gene TRBD2, 6 bases. Germline values: CDR1 SQVTM, CDR2 ANQGSEA. Trimming took off 6 bases at V and 5 bases at J, with 20 bases between the two ends. The CDR3 contains 15 residues. The CDR3 nucleotides are TGCAGCGTCCAGAGAGTTTTAGGAGGGGACAATGAGCAGTTCTTC. Residues: CSVQRVLGGDNEQFF.

This clonotype has a count of ten or more. The rearrangement links TRBV29-1 to TRBJ2-3; possibly TRBD1 for D (6 bases). The CDR3 covers 14 residues. V was trimmed by 2 bases and J by 4 bases, leaving 13 bases between them. Per the germline V gene, CDR1 is SQVTM and CDR2 is ANQGSEA. The CDR3 loop is CSVEPWGPSDTQYF. The CDR3 DNA sequence: TGCAGCGTTGAACCGTGGGGGCCCTCAGATACGCAGTATTTT.

CDR3 DNA: TGTGCCAGCTCTCCTGGACTCCGATCCTACGAGCAGTACTTC. Its translation is CASSPGLRSYEQYF. This chain joins TRBV18 and TRBJ2-7; tentative D call: TRBD2 (5 bases). The CDR3 has 14 residues. Germline CDR1 and CDR2: KGHSH and LQKENI. Trimming took 6 bases from V and 1 from J, leaving 13 bases between them.

This clonotype was found a few times. The chain couples TRBV18 to TRBJ1-5; TRBD1 agrees at 7 bases. CDR3 size: 15 residues. The ends lost 6 bases at V and 5 bases at J; junction bases unmatched: 10. CDR1 KGHSH and CDR2 LQKENI come from the germline V gene. CDR3 residues: CASSPGTGQYQPQHF. CDR3 in DNA: TGTGCCAGCTCCCCAGGGACGGGACAGTATCAGCCCCAGCATTTT.

This clonotype has just a few counts. V is TRBV5-1 and J is TRBJ1-4; 10 bases map to TRBD1. V dropped 5 bases and J dropped 8; count of bases not matched to a gene: 6. The CDR3 runs to 14 residues. In germline, CDR1 is SGHRS, CDR2 YFSETQ. The CDR3 is CASSRGTGEEKLFF. DNA for the CDR3: TGCGCCAGCAGTCGTGGGACAGGGGAGGAAAAACTGTTTTTT.

This clonotype was counted at least ten times. The chain employs TRBV19 and TRBJ2-3; 13 positions agree with TRBD2. Trimming at V came to 5 bases and at J to 5 bases, leaving 1 base not matched to a gene. The CDR3 has 14 amino acids. Germline CDR1 and CDR2: LNHDA and SQIVND (reference sequence). The CDR3 protein is CASSRTSGGDTQYF. The CDR3 nucleotides read TGTGCCAGTAGTCGGACTAGCGGGGGAGATACGCAGTATTTT. Variable domain in full (rest from reference TRBV19 and TRBJ2-3): DGGITQSPKYLFRKEGQNVTLSCEQNLNHDAMYWYRQDPGQGLRLIYYSQIVNDFQKGDIAEGYSVSREKKESFPLTVTSAQKNPTAFYLCASSRTSGGDTQYFGPGTRLTVL.

This clonotype was seen more than once but under ten times. This rearrangement joins TRBV6-2 or TRBV6-3 to TRBJ1-5; D might be TRBD1 (5 bases). This CDR3 is built from 13 residues. Looked up from germline, CDR1 is MNHEY and CDR2 is SVGEGT. Trimming left V 11 bases short and J 3 bases short, with 14 bases between. This chain's CDR3 is CAVRQNDNQPQHF. The CDR3 DNA is TGTGCCGTTAGACAGAATGACAATCAGCCCCAGCATTTT.

This sequence joins TRBV20-1 and TRBJ2-7; 9 positions agree with TRBD2. Losses at the gene ends were 4 bases for V and 4 bases for J; bases not matched to a gene: 8. Per the germline V gene, CDR1 is DFQATT and CDR2 is SNEGSKA (reference sequence). The CDR3 has 14 residues. CDR3 loop: CSATSGLAFYEQYF. In DNA form, the CDR3 reads TGCAGTGCTACCTCAGGACTAGCGTTTTACGAGCAGTACTTC.

This clonotype has ten or more counts. The chain links TRBV7-2 to TRBJ2-3; no clear D gene. The V gene lost 5 bases and the J gene lost 3 bases, with 9 bases spanning the gap. This CDR3 has 13 amino acids. Germline assignment: CDR1 SGHTA and CDR2 FQGNSA. The CDR3 nucleotides are TGTGCCAGCAGCCCAGAAGCGACAGATACGCAGTATTTT. Translated, it gives CASSPEATDTQYF. The full variable domain, completed using reference TRBV7-2 and TRBJ2-3, is GAGVSQSPSNKVTEKGKDVELRCDPISGHTALYWYRQSLGQGLEFLIYFQGNSAPDKSGLPSDRFSAERTGGSVSTLTIQRTQQEDSAVYLCASSPEATDTQYFGPGTRLTVL.

This clonotype was detected many times. In DNA form, the CDR3 reads TGTGCCAGCAGCCCCGCCGGGGGGGGATACCGCTATGGCTACACCTTC. Its protein product is CASSPAGGGYRYGYTF. V usage is TRBV3-1 and J usage is TRBJ1-2, with TRBD1 as a possible D gene (5 bases). V gave up 4 bases and J gave up 4 bases, with 19 bases separating them. The length of the CDR3 is 16 residues. Germline assignment: CDR1 LGHDT and CDR2 YNNKEL (reference sequence).

The chain couples TRBV9 to TRBJ1-5; no definite D call. This CDR3 contains 14 residues. Per the germline V gene, CDR1 is SGDLS and CDR2 is YYNGEE. Trimming stripped 2 bases from V and 1 base from J, with 7 bases between. CDR3 nucleotides: TGTGCCAGCAGCGTTTCGGGAAGCAATCAGCCCCAGCATTTT. It specifies CASSVSGSNQPQHF.

Many counts were recorded for this clonotype. V and J are TRBV20-1 and TRBJ2-7, with unresolved D. CDR3 size: 11 residues. The V gene lost 2 bases and the J gene lost 4 bases, with 6 bases spanning the gap. Per germline, CDR1 DFQATT and CDR2 SNEGSKA (reference sequence). This CDR3 reads CSARSGYEQYF. The CDR3 coding sequence is TGCAGTGCTAGATCTGGATACGAGCAGTACTTC.

This clonotype was counted a few times. This chain uses TRBV20-1 with TRBJ1-2, with D tentatively TRBD1 (5 bases). Germline CDR1 and CDR2: DFQATT and SNEGSKA (reference sequence). The CDR3 has 12 amino acids. The CDR3 DNA sequence: TGCAGCCTCAACAAGGGGAACTATGGCTACACCTTC. This sequence encodes CSLNKGNYGYTF.

This clonotype was recorded many times. The V and J genes are TRBV18 and TRBJ1-1, with 7 bases aligning to TRBD1. This CDR3 spans 14 amino acids. Trimming at V came to 4 bases and at J to 1 base, leaving 3 bases not matched to a gene. Germline CDR1 is KGHSH and CDR2 is LQKENI. CDR3 amino acids: CASSRRQGNTEAFF. CDR3 bases: TGTGCCAGCTCACGACGACAGGGGAACACTGAAGCTTTCTTT.

The V and J genes are TRBV9 and TRBJ2-1; TRBD2 matches at 11 bases. CDR1 and CDR2 (germline): SGDLS, YYNGEE. The CDR3 runs 16 residues. The V and J ends lost 0 bases and 2 bases, in that order; junction bases with no gene match: 1. The CDR3 is CASSVVSGRAYNEQFF. CDR3 DNA sequence: TGTGCCAGCAGCGTAGTTAGCGGGAGGGCCTACAATGAGCAGTTCTTC.

The rearrangement joins TRBV12-3 or TRBV12-4 to TRBJ2-5; 14 nucleotides align to TRBD2. The CDR3 is 17 residues long. Trimming removed 6 bases from V and 2 bases from J; junction bases left unmatched: 8. The CDR3 loop reads CASRRLAGGPEQETQYF. DNA of the CDR3: TGTGCCAGCAGGCGACTAGCGGGGGGGCCGGAGCAAGAGACCCAGTACTTC.

The rearrangement uses TRBV28 and TRBJ2-4; weak D call: TRBD2 (6 bases). Germline CDR1 is MDHEN and CDR2 is SYDVKM. The CDR3 consists of 13 residues. Trimming left V 7 bases short and J 6 bases short, with 13 bases between. This CDR3 is CASTPGLLNIQYF. The CDR3 DNA is TGTGCCAGCACCCCGGGACTTTTAAACATTCAGTACTTC. The variable domain in full, completed from reference TRBV28 and TRBJ2-4, reads DVKVTQSSRYLVKRTGEKVFLECVQDMDHENMFWYRQDPGLGLRLIYFSYDVKMKEKGDIPEGYSVSREKKERFSLILESASTNQTSMYLCASTPGLLNIQYFGAGTRLSVL.

This clonotype was seen a few times. The rearrangement links TRBV7-9 to TRBJ2-5; TRBD1 matches 8 bases. This CDR3 has 14 residues. Per the germline V gene, CDR1 is SEHNR and CDR2 is FQNEAQ (reference sequence). After removal of 8 bases from V and 6 bases from J, the junction contained 11 bases not matched to a gene. In DNA form, the CDR3 reads TGTGCCAGCTTGACAGGGGCCGCCGGGAAGACCCAGTACTTC. Residues: CASLTGAAGKTQYF.

This clonotype showed up just a few times. The V gene is TRBV10-1, the J gene TRBJ2-1; 14 bases agree with TRBD2. Germline V CDR1 and CDR2: WNHNN, SYGVQD (reference sequence). J was trimmed by 14 bases and V by 0 bases; bases with no gene match: 3. The CDR3 contains 14 residues. In DNA form, the CDR3 reads TGCGCCAGCAGTGAGTCGGGACTAGCGGGAGAAGAGTTCTTC. As protein: CASSESGLAGEEFF.

The table lists this clonotype with many counts. The chain employs TRBV20-1 and TRBJ2-7, with TRBD2 matching over 7 bases. The J segment lost 3 bases and the V segment lost 7 bases, leaving 12 bases of the junction unmatched. This CDR3 spans 14 amino acids. CDR1 and CDR2 (germline): DFQATT, SNEGSKA (reference sequence). The CDR3 nucleotides are TGCAGTGTCTCGGGGGGACTATCCCTCTACGAGCAGTACTTC. It encodes CSVSGGLSLYEQYF.